This T cell receptor (beta chain) was recovered during a study of cytomegalovirus exposure and HLA in healthy donors. The PCR had 60 Vbeta and 13 Jbeta primers. The data were produced by immunoSEQ multiplex PCR, yet TCRdb's version contains in-frame clones alone and is incomplete. The sample has around 150,000 clones; 55% to 80% are singletons. The CDR3 extends over 14 amino acids. The ends lost 5 bases at V and 4 bases at J; junction bases unmatched: 3. Germline CDR1 reads MNHEY; CDR2 reads SMNVEV (reference sequence). This receptor was obtained from a human donor in good health. Input material: PBMCs. This chain links TRBV27 with TRBJ2-1; 9 bases line up with TRBD1. CDR3 region: CASSGGQGYNEQFF. The DNA for the CDR3 is TGTGCCAGCAGTGGCGGACAGGGGTACAATGAGCAGTTCTTC.